This T cell receptor (beta chain) was found in a study of shared clonotypes between healthy human individuals. Trimming took off 5 bases at V and 0 bases at J, with 8 bases between the two ends. This CDR3 contains 12 residues. Germline-derived CDR1 and CDR2 are GTSNPN and SVGIG (reference sequence). As to this clone: The antigen is unknown.

Study-wide results and caveats: Clonotype sharing among donors, it was expected, would be affected by sequencing depth. Donors were few, which limited the genetic and exposure-history diversity represented.

Sequenced by immunoSEQ multiplex PCR; TCRdb stores in-frame clones only, minus some. The repertoire has around 600,000 clones, 95% to 98% of them found once; the top ten carry about 0.06%. The material sequenced was naive CD4+ T cells sorted from blood. Stated subset: CD45RA+ positively selected. This sequence was found in a woman younger than 45 in good health. The V and J genes are TRBV30 and TRBJ2-7; D is unclear. This CDR3 reads CAWPATSYEQYF. The CDR3 DNA reads TGTGCCTGGCCCGCGACCTCCTACGAGCAGTACTTC. Combining the CDR3 with reference TRBV30 and TRBJ2-7 gives the whole variable domain SQTIHQWPATLVQPVGSPLSLECTVEGTSNPNLYWYRQAAGRGLQLLFYSVGIGQISSEVPQNLSASRPQDRQFILSSKKLLLSDSGFYLCAWPATSYEQYFGPGTRLTVT.